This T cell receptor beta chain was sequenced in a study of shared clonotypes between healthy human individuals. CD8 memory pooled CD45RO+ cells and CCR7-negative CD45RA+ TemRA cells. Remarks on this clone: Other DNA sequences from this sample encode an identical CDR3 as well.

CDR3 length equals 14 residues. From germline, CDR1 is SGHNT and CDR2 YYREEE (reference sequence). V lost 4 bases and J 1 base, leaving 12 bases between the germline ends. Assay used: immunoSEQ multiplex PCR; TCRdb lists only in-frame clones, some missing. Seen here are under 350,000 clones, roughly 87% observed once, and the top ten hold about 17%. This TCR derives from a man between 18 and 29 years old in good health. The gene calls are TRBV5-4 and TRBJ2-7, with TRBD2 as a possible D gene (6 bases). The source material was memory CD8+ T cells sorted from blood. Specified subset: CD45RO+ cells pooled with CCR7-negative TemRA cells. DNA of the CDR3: TGTGCCAGCAGCACCAGGGACTCTTCCTACGAGCAGTACTTC. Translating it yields CASSTRDSSYEQYF. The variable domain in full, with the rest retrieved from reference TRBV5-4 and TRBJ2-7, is ETGVTQSPTHLIKTRGQQVTLRCSSQSGHNTVSWYQQALGQGPQFIFQYYREEENGRGNFPPRFSGLQFPNYSSELNVNALELDDSALYLCASSTRDSSYEQYFGPGTRLTVT.